One and the same sample provided the 8 T cell receptor beta chains below, sequenced in a study of blood T cell repertoires in COVID-19. Sequencing was performed with immunoSEQ multiplex PCR; in TCRdb, only in-frame clones are kept and a portion is missing. The data hold over 130,000 clones, with 88% observed a single time. Sequencing was performed on peripheral blood. These receptors all come from a human donor in a cohort sampled during active COVID-19.

The rearrangement joins TRBV18 to TRBJ2-1; 8 bases match TRBD2. CDR1 is KGHSH, CDR2 LQKENI, per germline. V gave up 3 bases and J gave up 4 bases; unmatched junction bases: 8. The CDR3 is 16 amino acids. CDR3 sequence: CASSPTDGGGYNEQFF. The CDR3 coding sequence is TGTGCCAGCTCACCGACCGACGGGGGGGGATACAATGAGCAGTTCTTC.

V gene TRBV9 combines with J gene TRBJ2-4; 9 bases are shared with TRBD2. CDR1 SGDLS and CDR2 YYNGEE come from the germline V gene. Trimming took 0 bases from V and 1 from J; bases not matched to a gene: 11. This CDR3 is built from 19 residues. This chain's CDR3 is CASSVETSGPPGAKNIQYF. The CDR3 DNA is TGTGCCAGCAGCGTAGAGACTAGCGGCCCCCCGGGCGCCAAAAACATTCAGTACTTC.

The V gene is TRBV21-1, the J gene TRBJ1-4; TRBD1 is the table's D call, not checked against the DNA. TRBV21-1 is noted as a pseudogene. The CDR3 loop spans 18 amino acids. CDR3 DNA sequence: TGTGCCAGCAGCAGAGGGACGGGACAGGTGGCACCTAATGAAAAACTGTTTTTT. As protein: CASSRGTGQVAPNEKLFF.

The V call is TRBV6-2 or TRBV6-3, the J call TRBJ1-5; 8 nucleotides agree with TRBD1. Germline V CDR1 and CDR2: MNHEY, SVGEGT. V was clipped by 2 bases and J by 0 bases; unmatched bases: 9. This CDR3 comprises 18 residues. This CDR3 is CASSYEAGQGNSNQPQHF. CDR3 nucleotides: TGTGCCAGCAGTTACGAGGCTGGACAGGGAAATAGCAATCAGCCCCAGCATTTT.

About this clone itself: An end of the junction differs from the germline gene, which may be a read error. In DNA, the CDR3 is TGTGCTAGCAGCTTAGCCCCACCAGGGACTGGGGCCAACGTCCTGACTTTC. This gives the protein CASSLAPPGTGANVLTF. The rearrangement links TRBV7-7 to TRBJ2-6; TRBD1 might be the D (5 bases). The CDR3 consists of 17 residues. CDR1 SSHAT and CDR2 FNYEAQ come from the germline V gene (reference sequence).

The chain carries TRBV19 and TRBJ2-2; a possible D gene is TRBD2 (6 bases). CDR3 length equals 16 residues. V shed 4 bases and J shed 0 bases, with 12 bases lying between them. Germline CDR1 is LNHDA and CDR2 is SQIVND (reference sequence). CDR3 bases: TGTGCCAGTAGTAAAGGAGGAGGGTCGAACACCGGGGAGCTGTTTTTT. Translating it yields CASSKGGGSNTGELFF.

The chain's CDR3 is CASSIPGQGTEKLFF. The CDR3 coding sequence is TGTGCCAGCAGCATACCGGGACAGGGAACTGAAAAACTGTTTTTT. V usage is TRBV5-4 and J usage is TRBJ1-4, with 9 bases matching TRBD1. Germline V gene sequence: CDR1 SGHNT, CDR2 YYREEE (reference sequence). Trimming cost V 4 bases and J 7 bases; bases outside gene matches: 8. This CDR3 is 15 amino acids long.

The rearrangement links TRBV7-2 to TRBJ1-2; D remains unclear. Between the trimmed V and J ends, which lost 5 bases and 4 bases, there was a span of 8 bases. The germline CDR1 and CDR2 sequences are SGHTA and FQGNSA. This CDR3 is 12 amino acids long. The CDR3 loop reads CASSPAGYGYTF. In DNA, the CDR3 is TGTGCCAGCAGCCCGGCGGGCTATGGCTACACCTTC. Based on the CDR3 plus reference TRBV7-2 and TRBJ1-2, the full variable domain is GAGVSQSPSNKVTEKGKDVELRCDPISGHTALYWYRQSLGQGLEFLIYFQGNSAPDKSGLPSDRFSAERTGGSVSTLTIQRTQQEDSAVYLCASSPAGYGYTFGSGTRLTVV.